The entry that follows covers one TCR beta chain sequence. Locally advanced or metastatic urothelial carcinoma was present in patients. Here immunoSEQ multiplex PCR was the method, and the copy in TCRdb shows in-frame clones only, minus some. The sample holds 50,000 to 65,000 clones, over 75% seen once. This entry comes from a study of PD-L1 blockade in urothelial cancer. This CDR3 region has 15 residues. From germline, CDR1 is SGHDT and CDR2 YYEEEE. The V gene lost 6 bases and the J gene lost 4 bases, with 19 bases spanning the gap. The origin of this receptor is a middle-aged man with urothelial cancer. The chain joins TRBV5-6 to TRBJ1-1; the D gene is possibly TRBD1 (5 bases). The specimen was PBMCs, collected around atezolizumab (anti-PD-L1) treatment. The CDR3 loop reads CASNPLSGYSTEAFF. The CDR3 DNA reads TGTGCCAGCAACCCATTATCAGGGTACTCCACTGAAGCTTTCTTT. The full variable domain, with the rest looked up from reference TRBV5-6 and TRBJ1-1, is DAGVTQSPTHLIKTRGQQVTLRCSPKSGHDTVSWYQQALGQGPQFIFQYYEEEERQRGNFPDRFSGHQFPNYSSELNVNALLLGDSALYLCASNPLSGYSTEAFFGQGTRLTVV.